One sample yielded the 30 T cell receptor beta chains listed below, sequenced in a study of T cells in Graves' hyperthyroidism and ophthalmopathy. Template material for amplifying TCR beta CDR3 regions consisted of RNA transcripts. Initially, a first-round RT-PCR of the TCR CDR3 employed the HTBI primer set. TCRdb redid the calling of the multiplex PCR reads with MiXCR, one entry per CDR3 protein. Seen here are tens of thousands of distinct CDR3 sequences, about 49% observed once, and the top ten hold approximately 6.2%. Sequenced input: blood. These receptors all stem from a woman aged 45-60 years with Graves' hyperthyroidism that later progressed to Graves' ophthalmopathy.

This chain's CDR3 is CASSELVLSGVYNEQFF. CDR3 bases: TGTGCCAGCAGTGAATTAGTTCTCAGCGGAGTTTACAATGAGCAGTTCTTC. V and J are TRBV25-1 and TRBJ2-1; TRBD2 is a possible D gene (5 bases). The CDR3 totals 17 residues. The germline V and J ends were trimmed by 1 base and 4 bases, with 17 bases remaining between them. Germline V gene data show CDR1 as MGHDK and CDR2 as SYGVNS.

V gene TRBV15 combines with J gene TRBJ1-6; no clear D. The germline V gene has CDR1 LNHNV and CDR2 YYDKDF (reference sequence). This CDR3 spans 15 amino acids. V gave up 0 bases and J gave up 8 bases, with 11 bases separating them. For the CDR3, the DNA is TGTGCCACCAGCAGAGATGGATACAATGATTCACCCCTCCACTTT. This gives the protein CATSRDGYNDSPLHF.

This clonotype qualifies as medium-sized. V usage is TRBV2 and J usage is TRBJ2-3, with 7 bases that match TRBD2. From germline, CDR1 is SNHLY and CDR2 FYNNEI. J was trimmed by 2 bases and V by 7 bases; bases with no gene match: 12. The CDR3 totals 16 residues. Here the CDR3 DNA reads TGTGCCAGCAAAGCAGCGGGACCATACATCACAGATACGCAGTATTTT. This encodes CASKAAGPYITDTQYF.

The chain links TRBV7-8 to TRBJ2-7, with D unresolved. The length of the CDR3 is 13 residues. V was pared by 1 base and J by 10 bases, with 14 bases between. CDR1 and CDR2 from the germline V gene are SGHVS and FQNEAQ. CDR3 protein: CASSLGGSWPQYF. The CDR3 nucleotides read TGTGCCAGCAGCTTAGGGGGTAGTTGGCCCCAGTACTTC.

V gene TRBV10-3 combines with J gene TRBJ1-5; 7 bases align to TRBD1. Trimming removed 0 bases from V and 3 bases from J; junction bases left unmatched: 14. Germline V gene sequence: CDR1 ENHRY, CDR2 SYGVKD. The CDR3 totals 19 residues. The CDR3 loop reads CAISESFRSGQDDNQPQHF. The CDR3 DNA sequence: TGTGCCATCAGTGAGTCGTTTCGTTCTGGACAGGACGACAATCAGCCCCAGCATTTT.

Sample share makes this clonotype medium-sized. The genes are TRBV20-1 and TRBJ2-7, with 10 bases lining up with TRBD2. CDR1 and CDR2 from the germline V gene are DFQATT and SNEGSKA (reference sequence). The CDR3 is made up of 15 amino acids. Trimming at V came to 6 bases and at J to 4 bases, leaving 12 bases not matched to a gene. This CDR3 is CSATGSGRASYEQYF. In nucleotides, the CDR3 is TGCAGTGCCACGGGAAGCGGGAGGGCGAGTTACGAGCAGTACTTC.

This clonotype was seen only once. This chain joins TRBV19 and TRBJ1-1; no reliable D call. Germline lookup yields CDR1 LNHDA and CDR2 SQIVND (reference sequence). Trimming cost V 6 bases and J 5 bases, with 13 bases left between them. This CDR3 contains 13 residues. CDR3 nucleotides: TGTGCCAGTAGCATGAGGGATCGGACTGAAGCTTTCTTT. Amino acids: CASSMRDRTEAFF.

V is TRBV12-5 and J is TRBJ2-5; TRBD1 aligns across 10 bases. Trimming removed 3 bases from V and 5 bases from J; junction bases left unmatched: 6. The CDR3 covers 15 residues. In germline, CDR1 is LGHNT, CDR2 FRNRAP. The CDR3 nucleotides read TGTGCTAGTGGTTTAGACAGGGGGCAAGGGGAGACCCAGTACTTC. Encoded protein: CASGLDRGQGETQYF.

This clonotype was observed at least ten times. The chain links TRBV5-4 to TRBJ2-7, with TRBD1 identical over 8 bases. Germline CDR1 is SGHNT and CDR2 is YYREEE (reference sequence). Trimming removed 1 base from V and 5 bases from J; junction bases left unmatched: 5. The CDR3 is 14 amino acids. The CDR3 DNA reads TGTGCCAGCAGCTTGAGGGACAGGAGGAACGAGCAGTACTTC. Translation gives CASSLRDRRNEQYF.

Many counts were recorded for this clonotype. The chain employs TRBV9 and TRBJ2-7, with TRBD2 as a possible D gene (6 bases). V was shortened by 6 bases and J by 2 bases, with 15 bases between the two germline ends. The germline V gene has CDR1 SGDLS and CDR2 YYNGEE. The CDR3 is 14 residues long. CDR3 DNA sequence: TGTGCCAGCATGGATGATAGCGGACCCTACGAGCAGTACTTC. This codes for CASMDDSGPYEQYF.

This clonotype is labeled as medium-sized. The chain has TRBV24-1 and TRBJ1-5; TRBD1 agrees at 10 bases. With 4 bases clipped from V and 5 bases from J, the junction kept 1 base outside the gene matches. Germline values: CDR1 KGHDR, CDR2 SFDVKD. The CDR3 is 14 residues long. The CDR3 DNA sequence: TGTGCCACCAGTGACGGACAGGGGGATCAGCCCCAGCATTTT. Protein: CATSDGQGDQPQHF.

This rearrangement joins TRBV7-6 to TRBJ1-2; D gene unclear. The germline CDR1 and CDR2 sequences are SGHVS and FNYEAQ. Trimming left V 1 base short and J 7 bases short, with 10 bases between. The CDR3 is 13 amino acids. CDR3 protein: CASSLGGTSGYTF. As DNA, the CDR3 is TGTGCCAGCAGCTTAGGGGGTACTAGTGGCTACACCTTC.

This chain uses TRBV10-3 with TRBJ2-2, with 12 bases aligning to TRBD2. The CDR3 contains 16 residues. Trimming cost V 4 bases and J 6 bases; bases outside gene matches: 6. CDR1 is ENHRY and CDR2 is SYGVKD in the germline V gene. Here the CDR3 reads CAISGRLAGAAGELFF. DNA of the CDR3: TGTGCCATCAGTGGGAGACTAGCGGGAGCGGCCGGGGAGCTGTTTTTT.

In its sample, this clonotype was seen once. The chain joins TRBV9 to TRBJ1-1; no firm D call. Germline V gives CDR1 SGDLS, CDR2 YYNGEE. This CDR3 is 16 amino acids long. The V and J ends lost 2 bases and 1 base respectively, with 15 bases between them. CDR3 sequence (DNA): TGTGCCAGCAGCGTGCCCCGGTCGAGACAGAACACTGAAGCTTTCTTT. Amino acid sequence: CASSVPRSRQNTEAFF. Based on the CDR3 plus reference TRBV9 and TRBJ1-1, the full variable domain is DSGVTQTPKHLITATGQRVTLRCSPRSGDLSVYWYQQSLDQGLQFLIQYYNGEERAKGNILERFSAQQFPDLHSELNLSSLELGDSALYFCASSVPRSRQNTEAFFGQGTRLTVV.

The V gene is TRBV20-1, the J gene TRBJ2-7, with TRBD2 matching 12 bases. The V gene end was trimmed by 4 bases and the J gene end by 2 bases; junction bases not matched to a gene: 6. The CDR3 has 15 amino acids. The germline CDR1 and CDR2 sequences are DFQATT and SNEGSKA (reference sequence). CDR3 sequence reads: CSAKRLAGETYEQYF. For the CDR3, the DNA is TGCAGTGCTAAACGACTAGCGGGAGAGACCTACGAGCAGTACTTC.

A single count supports this clonotype. The genes are TRBV20-1 and TRBJ2-7; TRBD2 matches 13 bases. Germline V gene data show CDR1 as DFQATT and CDR2 as SNEGSKA (reference sequence). V dropped 1 base and J dropped 6; count of bases not matched to a gene: 3. This CDR3 is built from 14 residues. CDR3: CSARGLAGGGEQYF. For the CDR3, the DNA is TGCAGTGCTAGAGGACTAGCGGGAGGTGGCGAGCAGTACTTC.

This clonotype appeared many times. The chain employs TRBV11-3 and TRBJ2-1; 10 bases map to TRBD1. CDR1 and CDR2 from the germline V gene are SGHNT and YENEEA. J was trimmed by 7 bases and V by 7 bases; bases with no gene match: 10. The CDR3 spans 15 residues. CDR3 in amino acids: CASKAGTGVVNEQFF. The CDR3 nucleotides read TGTGCCAGCAAAGCCGGGACAGGGGTAGTTAATGAGCAGTTCTTC.

This clonotype was recorded many times. The chain employs TRBV5-1 and TRBJ1-1; D may be TRBD1 (6 bases). V lost 0 bases, J lost 5 bases, and 11 bases lay in between. Germline CDR1 is SGHRS and CDR2 is YFSETQ. The CDR3 covers 14 residues. The CDR3 here is CASSLAQGRTEAFF. The DNA for the CDR3 is TGCGCCAGCAGCTTGGCCCAGGGGAGAACTGAAGCTTTCTTT.

Details on this clonotype: Its ends do not fully match the called genes, so a read error is possible. The V and J genes are TRBV6-5 and TRBJ1-1; no clear D gene. The CDR3 extends over 15 amino acids. The germline CDR1 and CDR2 sequences are MNHEY and SVGAGI. DNA of the CDR3: TGTGCCGGCAGTTACTCCGAGGGATCGGGCACTGAAGCTCTCTTT. Its translation: CAGSYSEGSGTEALF.

This clonotype showed up many times. This chain joins TRBV5-4 and TRBJ1-1; TRBD1 might be the D (5 bases). V was pared by 0 bases and J by 1 base, with 10 bases between. Germline CDR1 SGHNT, CDR2 YYREEE (reference sequence). This CDR3 has 15 amino acids. The CDR3 sequence: CASSLGFRENTEAFF. CDR3 sequence (DNA): TGTGCCAGCAGCTTGGGTTTCAGGGAGAACACTGAAGCTTTCTTT.

This clonotype was found many times. The rearrangement links TRBV3-1 to TRBJ2-5; D gene unclear. This CDR3 has 14 residues. V was pared by 0 bases and J by 4 bases, with 9 bases between. Looked up from germline, CDR1 is LGHDT and CDR2 is YNNKEL (reference sequence). Here the CDR3 reads CASSQDRARETQYF. CDR3 coding DNA: TGTGCCAGCAGCCAAGATAGGGCACGAGAGACCCAGTACTTC.

A note on this clonotype: One end of the junction fails to match germline, which may point to a read error. The V gene is TRBV11-3, the J gene TRBJ2-7, with 11 bases identical to TRBD2. This CDR3 has 15 residues. Germline V lookup: CDR1 SGHNT, CDR2 YENEEA. The CDR3 loop reads CAGSSSGTSGYKQYF. The CDR3 DNA follows: TGTGCCGGCAGCTCCTCCGGGACTAGCGGATACAAGCAGTACTTC.

The chain recombines TRBV11-3 with TRBJ2-2; unclear D gene. The CDR3 has 13 amino acids. From germline, CDR1 is SGHNT and CDR2 YENEEA. The germline V and J ends were trimmed by 2 bases and 3 bases, with 4 bases remaining between them. The CDR3 region is CASSLSYTGELFF. The CDR3, as DNA: TGTGCCAGCAGCTTATCCTACACCGGGGAGCTGTTTTTT. The full variable domain, rest sourced from reference TRBV11-3 and TRBJ2-2, is EAGVVQSPRYKIIEKKQPVAFWCNPISGHNTLYWYLQNLGQGPELLIRYENEEAVDDSQLPKDRFSAERLKGVDSTLKIQPAELGDSAVYLCASSLSYTGELFFGEGSRLTVL.

CDR3 nucleotide sequence: TGCGCCAGCAGCCCCGAGGGGCGGGGGGGGCATGTTACGCAGTATTTT. Encoded protein: CASSPEGRGGHVTQYF. V gene TRBV4-1 combines with J gene TRBJ2-3; TRBD2 matches at 9 bases. Germline V CDR1 and CDR2: MGHRA, YSYEKL. The trim removed 4 bases at V and 8 bases at J, leaving 13 bases unmatched. The CDR3 consists of 16 residues.

The V and J genes are TRBV7-9 and TRBJ2-5; weak D call: TRBD2 (6 bases). The CDR3 loop spans 16 amino acids. Germline V gene lookup returns CDR1 SEHNR and CDR2 FQNEAQ (reference sequence). The V gene lost 4 bases and the J gene lost 5 bases, with 20 bases spanning the gap. In DNA form, the CDR3 reads TGTGCCAGCAGCTCACAAGACGGGAGTGTACACGAGACCCAGTACTTC. It specifies CASSSQDGSVHETQYF.

The V call is TRBV5-4, the J call TRBJ2-1; D is perhaps TRBD2 (6 bases). V was trimmed by 3 bases and J by 4 bases, leaving 11 bases between them. Germline values: CDR1 SGHNT, CDR2 YYREEE (reference sequence). This CDR3 contains 14 residues. The DNA of the CDR3 is TGTGCCAGCAGCTACCCCGGGACTTACAATGAGCAGTTCTTC. Its translation is CASSYPGTYNEQFF.

V and J are TRBV4-3 and TRBJ2-5; D is perhaps TRBD2 (5 bases). The V gene's germline CDR1 is LGHNA and CDR2 YSLEER. Trimming shortened V by 0 bases and J by 5 bases, and 10 bases separated the two germline ends. This CDR3 has 14 residues. Written as DNA, the CDR3 is TGCGCCAGCAGCCAAGATTGGGCGGGCGAGACCCAGTACTTC. Protein: CASSQDWAGETQYF.

The chain links TRBV20-1 to TRBJ2-7; maybe TRBD2 (6 bases). Trimming left V 5 bases short and J 2 bases short, with 13 bases between. In germline, CDR1 is DFQATT, CDR2 SNEGSKA (reference sequence). The CDR3 sequence is 13 residues long. CDR3 sequence: CSAGGESTYEQYF. CDR3 bases: TGCAGTGCTGGCGGGGAATCAACCTACGAGCAGTACTTC.

J is TRBJ1-4 and V is TRBV20-1; TRBD1 is a possible D gene (5 bases). Per germline, CDR1 DFQATT and CDR2 SNEGSKA (reference sequence). The CDR3 contains 13 residues. V gave up 3 bases and J gave up 6 bases, with 11 bases separating them. The DNA for the CDR3 is TGCAGTGCTAGGGGGACCTTCGATGAAAAACTGTTTTTT. This codes for CSARGTFDEKLFF.

This clonotype was recorded at least ten times. The chain has TRBV4-2 and TRBJ1-5; D is undetermined. Germline V gene sequence: CDR1 LGHNA, CDR2 YNFKEQ. Deletions cut 1 base from V and 0 bases from J, with 4 bases between. The CDR3 is 14 residues long. The CDR3 region is CASSQVNSNQPQHF. For the CDR3, the DNA is TGTGCCAGCAGCCAAGTTAATAGCAATCAGCCCCAGCATTTT.